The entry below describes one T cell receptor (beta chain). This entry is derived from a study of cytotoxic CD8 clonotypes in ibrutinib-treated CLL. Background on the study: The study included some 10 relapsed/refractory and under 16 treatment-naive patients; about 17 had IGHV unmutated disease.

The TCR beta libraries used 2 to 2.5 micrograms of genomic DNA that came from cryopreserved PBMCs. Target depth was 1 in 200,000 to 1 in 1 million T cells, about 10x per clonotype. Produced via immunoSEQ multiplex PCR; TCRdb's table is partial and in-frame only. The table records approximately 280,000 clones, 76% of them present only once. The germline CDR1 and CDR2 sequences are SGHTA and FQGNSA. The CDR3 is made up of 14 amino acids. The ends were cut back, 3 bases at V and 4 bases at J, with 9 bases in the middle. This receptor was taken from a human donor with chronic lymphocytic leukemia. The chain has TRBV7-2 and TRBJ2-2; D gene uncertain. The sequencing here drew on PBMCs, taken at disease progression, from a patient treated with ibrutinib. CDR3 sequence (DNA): TGTGCCAGCAGCTTCATTGCGCTCACCGGGGAGCTGTTTTTT. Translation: CASSFIALTGELFF.